The 21 T cell receptor beta chains in this list originate from one sample, sequenced in a study of T cell repertoires in cytomegalovirus infection. TCRdb re-called the reads with MiXCR, one entry per CDR3 protein. The sample has more than 85,000 distinct CDR3 sequences, roughly a quarter seen once. The sample taken for sequencing was CD8+ T cells from PBMCs. The receptor source for this set is a human donor in good health (CMV status not recorded). Some clones in this sample may be carry-over from other donors' samples.

This clonotype showed up just a few times. The CDR3: CAGGPPGGVQPQHF. The CDR3 DNA reads as TGTGCCGGGGGCCCACCAGGGGGCGTTCAGCCCCAGCATTTT. J is TRBJ1-5 and V is TRBV19; 8 nucleotides agree with TRBD1. J gave up 6 bases and V 11 bases, and 12 bases lay outside the gene matches. Germline assignment: CDR1 LNHDA and CDR2 SQIVND (reference sequence). CDR3 length: 14 amino acids.

Many counts were recorded for this clonotype. The rearrangement joins TRBV7-8 to TRBJ2-1, with TRBD2 identical over 7 bases. The CDR3 has 17 residues. The germline V gene encodes CDR1 SGHVS and CDR2 FQNEAQ. With V trimmed by 1 base and J by 0 bases, 6 bases remained unmatched. CDR3 region: CASSLERGGDSYNEQFF. In DNA form, the CDR3 reads TGTGCCAGCAGCTTAGAGCGGGGAGGCGACTCCTACAATGAGCAGTTCTTC.

This clonotype was counted only a few times. The rearrangement joins TRBV7-9 to TRBJ1-1, with 9 bases identical to TRBD1. This CDR3 is 16 amino acids long. Germline CDR1 SEHNR, CDR2 FQNEAQ (reference sequence). V shed 3 bases and J 1 base; nucleotides not matched to a gene: 6. The CDR3 coding sequence is TGTGCCAGCAGCTTCCCGGGACAGGGTGAGAACACTGAAGCTTTCTTT. Amino acids: CASSFPGQGENTEAFF.

Here the CDR3 reads CASSQQAGVGTGELFF. The CDR3 nucleotides are TGTGCCAGCAGCCAACAAGCGGGAGTTGGCACCGGGGAGCTGTTTTTT. The rearrangement uses TRBV7-9 and TRBJ2-2; 8 positions agree with TRBD2. The germline V gene has CDR1 SEHNR and CDR2 FQNEAQ (reference sequence). CDR3 size: 16 residues. After removal of 5 bases from V and 4 bases from J, the junction contained 9 bases not matched to a gene.

V gene TRBV12-3 or TRBV12-4 combines with J gene TRBJ2-1; no clear D. The CDR3 length is 17 residues. Trimming cost V 6 bases and J 8 bases, with 26 bases left between them. CDR3 amino acids: CASRGSDLLSATYEQFF. In DNA form, the CDR3 reads TGTGCCAGCAGAGGGTCGGACCTCCTCTCCGCTACATATGAGCAGTTCTTC.

This clonotype was detected ten times or more. The rearrangement uses TRBV19 and TRBJ2-1; D is ambiguous. Germline values: CDR1 LNHDA, CDR2 SQIVND (reference sequence). CDR3 size: 13 residues. V lost 2 bases and J 5 bases, leaving 7 bases between the germline ends. CDR3 nucleotide sequence: TGTGCCAGTAGTATATCAGTCAACAATGAGCAGTTCTTC. Encoded protein: CASSISVNNEQFF. The full variable domain, its missing parts supplied by reference TRBV19 and TRBJ2-1, is DGGITQSPKYLFRKEGQNVTLSCEQNLNHDAMYWYRQDPGQGLRLIYYSQIVNDFQKGDIAEGYSVSREKKESFPLTVTSAQKNPTAFYLCASSISVNNEQFFGPGTRLTVL.

This clonotype was seen only a few times. V and J are TRBV20-1 and TRBJ1-1, with D perhaps matching TRBD1 (5 bases). Germline-derived CDR1 and CDR2 are DFQATT and SNEGSKA (reference sequence). This CDR3 is 12 amino acids long. V was shortened by 0 bases and J by 5 bases, with 7 bases between the two germline ends. The CDR3 sequence: CSARDRGTEAFF. DNA of the CDR3: TGCAGTGCTAGAGATCGGGGGACTGAAGCTTTCTTT.

V gene TRBV7-6 combines with J gene TRBJ2-7, with unresolved D. The CDR3 totals 14 residues. The V end was cut by 5 bases, the J end by 1 base, with 12 bases between. Germline V CDR1 and CDR2: SGHVS, FNYEAQ. The CDR3 sequence: CASSLSISSYEQYF. DNA for the CDR3: TGTGCCAGCAGCCTAAGTATCAGTTCCTACGAGCAGTACTTC.

The chain couples TRBV29-1 to TRBJ1-1; TRBD1 matches 11 bases. The CDR3 has 15 amino acids. With V trimmed by 6 bases and J by 3 bases, 9 bases remained unmatched. Germline-derived CDR1 and CDR2 are SQVTM and ANQGSEA. The DNA of the CDR3 is TGCAGCGTCGGGACAGGGGGTCGGCGGGACACTGAAGCTTTCTTT. Protein: CSVGTGGRRDTEAFF.

The gene calls are TRBV11-2 and TRBJ2-2; tentatively, D is TRBD2 (6 bases). The ends were cut back, 0 bases at V and 3 bases at J, with 17 bases in the middle. This CDR3 is 18 amino acids long. Germline V gene sequence: CDR1 SGHAT, CDR2 FQNNGV. The CDR3: CASSLDLTGAADTGELFF. The DNA of the CDR3 is TGTGCCAGCAGCTTAGATCTCACGGGAGCGGCGGACACCGGGGAGCTGTTTTTT.

The rearrangement links TRBV4-2 to TRBJ1-2, with TRBD1 matching 7 bases. Trimming removed 4 bases from V and 8 bases from J; junction bases left unmatched: 10. This CDR3 has 14 residues. Germline V CDR1 and CDR2: LGHNA, YNFKEQ. CDR3 loop: CASSRRDRLEGYTF. Written as DNA, the CDR3 is TGTGCCAGCAGCCGCCGGGACAGACTGGAAGGCTACACCTTC.

This clonotype has a count of ten or more. The chain combines TRBV7-6 with TRBJ2-1, with 9 bases lining up with TRBD1. Trimming at V came to 3 bases and at J to 7 bases, leaving 7 bases not matched to a gene. The CDR3 is 15 residues long. The germline gives CDR1 SGHVS, CDR2 FNYEAQ. In DNA, the CDR3 is TGTGCCAGCAGCTTGACCGGGACAGGGTGGAATGAGCAGTTCTTC. As protein: CASSLTGTGWNEQFF.

The rearrangement links TRBV20-1 to TRBJ1-2; 7 bases agree with TRBD1. The germline gives CDR1 DFQATT, CDR2 SNEGSKA (reference sequence). The ends lost 5 bases at V and 9 bases at J; junction bases unmatched: 18. The CDR3 totals 15 residues. CDR3 loop: CSAPSKGEGASSYTF. The CDR3 nucleotides are TGCAGTGCTCCGAGTAAGGGGGAGGGGGCGTCTAGCTACACCTTC.

The chain recombines TRBV20-1 with TRBJ2-1, with D possibly TRBD1 on 6 matching bases. V lost 3 bases, J lost 5 bases, and 11 bases lay in between. The length of the CDR3 is 13 residues. CDR1 is DFQATT and CDR2 is SNEGSKA in the germline V gene (reference sequence). CDR3 sequence: CSARAGANNEQFF. The CDR3 coding sequence is TGCAGTGCTAGGGCAGGGGCCAACAATGAGCAGTTCTTC.

This clonotype came up a few times. The chain links TRBV7-9 to TRBJ2-1; TRBD1 might be the D (6 bases). The CDR3 spans 16 residues. In germline, CDR1 is SEHNR, CDR2 FQNEAQ (reference sequence). Trimming left V 5 bases short and J 3 bases short, with 17 bases between. The CDR3 bases are TGTGCCAGCAGCAAAGGGGGTCAGGGATTCTACAATGAGCAGTTCTTC. Amino acid sequence: CASSKGGQGFYNEQFF.

This clonotype occurred many times. The chain carries TRBV7-2 and TRBJ2-5; D call uncertain. Looked up from germline, CDR1 is SGHTA and CDR2 is FQGNSA. CDR3 size: 14 residues. Trimming cost V 5 bases and J 2 bases, with 12 bases left between them. CDR3 nucleotide sequence: TGTGCCAGCAGCGTGCAGGTGGGTCAAGAGACCCAGTACTTC. Its protein is CASSVQVGQETQYF.

The chain is built from TRBV20-1 and TRBJ2-7; 11 nucleotides line up with TRBD2. This CDR3 has 15 amino acids. Trimming took 1 base from V and 5 from J; bases not matched to a gene: 7. Germline-derived CDR1 and CDR2 are DFQATT and SNEGSKA (reference sequence). CDR3: CSARAPTSGDDEQYF. The CDR3, as DNA: TGCAGTGCTAGAGCGCCGACTAGCGGGGACGACGAGCAGTACTTC.

This clonotype was recorded a few times. The chain uses TRBV7-9 and TRBJ1-1; unclear D gene. CDR1 is SEHNR and CDR2 is FQNEAQ in the germline V gene (reference sequence). With 2 bases removed from V and 0 bases from J, the gap between germline ends came to 7 bases. This CDR3 contains 14 residues. CDR3 nucleotide sequence: TGTGCCAGCAGCTTAAACACAATGAACACTGAAGCTTTCTTT. It translates to CASSLNTMNTEAFF.

The rearrangement joins TRBV20-1 to TRBJ2-1; 10 nucleotides line up with TRBD2. Looked up from germline, CDR1 is DFQATT and CDR2 is SNEGSKA (reference sequence). J gave up 2 bases and V 1 base, and 8 bases lay outside the gene matches. This CDR3 contains 17 residues. The CDR3 loop is CSARASGRAGPYNEQFF. The CDR3 nucleotides read TGCAGTGCTAGAGCCAGCGGGAGGGCCGGCCCCTACAATGAGCAGTTCTTC.

This rearrangement joins TRBV14 to TRBJ1-1; D gene ambiguous. Germline lookup yields CDR1 SGHDN and CDR2 FVKESK. V lost 1 base, J lost 0 bases, and 15 bases lay in between. This CDR3 region has 17 residues. CDR3 residues: CASSQVGNRPVNTEAFF. The CDR3 DNA follows: TGTGCCAGCAGCCAAGTCGGCAATCGGCCGGTGAACACTGAAGCTTTCTTT.

In nucleotides, the CDR3 is TGCGCCAGCAGCTTGACTAGCGGGAGGAAAGATACGCAGTATTTT. Translation gives CASSLTSGRKDTQYF. The chain links TRBV5-1 to TRBJ2-3, with 12 bases identical to TRBD2. CDR3 length: 15 amino acids. J gave up 5 bases and V 1 base, and 2 bases lay outside the gene matches. Looked up from germline, CDR1 is SGHRS and CDR2 is YFSETQ.